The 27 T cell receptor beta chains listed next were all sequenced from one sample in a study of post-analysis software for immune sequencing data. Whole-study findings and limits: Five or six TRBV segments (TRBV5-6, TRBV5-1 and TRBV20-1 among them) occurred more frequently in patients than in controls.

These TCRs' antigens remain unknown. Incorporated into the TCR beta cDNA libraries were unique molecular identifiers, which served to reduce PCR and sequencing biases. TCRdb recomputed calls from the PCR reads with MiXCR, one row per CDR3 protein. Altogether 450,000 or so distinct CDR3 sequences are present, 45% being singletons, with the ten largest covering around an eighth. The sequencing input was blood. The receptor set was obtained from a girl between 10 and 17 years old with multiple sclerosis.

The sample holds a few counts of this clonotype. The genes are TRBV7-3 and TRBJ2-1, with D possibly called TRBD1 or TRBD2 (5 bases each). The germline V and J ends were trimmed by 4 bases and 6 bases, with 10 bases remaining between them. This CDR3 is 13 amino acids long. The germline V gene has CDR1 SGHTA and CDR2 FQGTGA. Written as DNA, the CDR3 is TGTGCCAGCAGCTCCCCCGGGGCCAATGAGCAGTTCTTC. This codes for CASSSPGANEQFF. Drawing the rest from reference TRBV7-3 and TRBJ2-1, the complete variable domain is GAGVSQTPSNKVTEKGKYVELRCDPISGHTALYWYRQSLGQGPEFLIYFQGTGAADDSGLPNDRFFAVRPEGSVSTLKIQRTERGDSAVYLCASSSPGANEQFFGPGTRLTVL.

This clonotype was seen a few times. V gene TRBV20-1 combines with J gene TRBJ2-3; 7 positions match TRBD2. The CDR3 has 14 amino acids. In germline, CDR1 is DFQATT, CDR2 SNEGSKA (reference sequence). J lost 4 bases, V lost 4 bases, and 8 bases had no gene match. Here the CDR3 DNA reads TGCAGTGCTATACGGGACTACCGATCAGATACGCAGTATTTT. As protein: CSAIRDYRSDTQYF.

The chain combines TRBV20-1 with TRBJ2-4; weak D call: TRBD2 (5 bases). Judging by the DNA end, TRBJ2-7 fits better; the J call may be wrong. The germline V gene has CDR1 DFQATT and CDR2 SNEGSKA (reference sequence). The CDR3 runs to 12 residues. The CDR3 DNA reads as TGCAGTGCTAGACCCACTAGTTACGAGCAGTACTTC. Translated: CSARPTSYEQYF.

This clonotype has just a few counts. The CDR3 DNA reads TGTGCCAGCAGCTCGGGACAGAACCTTAATCAGCCCCAGCATTTT. Protein: CASSSGQNLNQPQHF. The gene calls are TRBV7-6 and TRBJ1-5, with 7 bases lining up with TRBD1. Germline CDR1 SGHVS, CDR2 FNYEAQ. The CDR3 has 15 amino acids. J gave up 4 bases and V 4 bases, and 7 bases lay outside the gene matches.

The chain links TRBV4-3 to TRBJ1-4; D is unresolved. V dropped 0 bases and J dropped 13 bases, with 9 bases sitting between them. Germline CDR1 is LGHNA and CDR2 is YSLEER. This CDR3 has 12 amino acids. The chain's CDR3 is CASSQDSGRLFF. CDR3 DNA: TGCGCCAGCAGCCAAGACTCCGGAAGACTGTTTTTT.

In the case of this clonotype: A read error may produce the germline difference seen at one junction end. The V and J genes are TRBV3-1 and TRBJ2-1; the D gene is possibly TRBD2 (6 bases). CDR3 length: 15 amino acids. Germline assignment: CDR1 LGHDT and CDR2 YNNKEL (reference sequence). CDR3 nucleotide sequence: TGTGCCTGCAGCCAAGATGGGCGGGGCTACAATGAGCAGTTCTTC. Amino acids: CACSQDGRGYNEQFF.

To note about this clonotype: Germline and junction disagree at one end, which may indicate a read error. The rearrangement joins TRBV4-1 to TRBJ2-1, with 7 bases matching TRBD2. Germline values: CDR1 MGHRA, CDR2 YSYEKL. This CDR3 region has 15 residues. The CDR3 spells CASNQELANYNEQFF. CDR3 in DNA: TGCGCCAGCAACCAAGAACTAGCGAATTACAATGAGCAGTTCTTC.

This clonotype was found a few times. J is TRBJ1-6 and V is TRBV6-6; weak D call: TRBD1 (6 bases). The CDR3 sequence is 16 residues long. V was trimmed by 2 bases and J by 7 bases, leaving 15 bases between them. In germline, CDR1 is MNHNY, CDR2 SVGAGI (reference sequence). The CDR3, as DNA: TGTGCCAGCAGTTACCCCCGGACAGTCCCAAATTCACCCCTCCACTTT. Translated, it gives CASSYPRTVPNSPLHF.

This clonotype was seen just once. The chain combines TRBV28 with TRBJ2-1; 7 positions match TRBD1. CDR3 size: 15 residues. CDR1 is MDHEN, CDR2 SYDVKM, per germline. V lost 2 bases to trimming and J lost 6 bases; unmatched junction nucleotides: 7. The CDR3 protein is CASSLAQGNFNEQFF. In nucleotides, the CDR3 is TGTGCCAGCAGTTTAGCACAGGGGAATTTCAATGAGCAGTTCTTC. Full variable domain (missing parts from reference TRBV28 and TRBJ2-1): DVKVTQSSRYLVKRTGEKVFLECVQDMDHENMFWYRQDPGLGLRLIYFSYDVKMKEKGDIPEGYSVSREKKERFSLILESASTNQTSMYLCASSLAQGNFNEQFFGPGTRLTVL.

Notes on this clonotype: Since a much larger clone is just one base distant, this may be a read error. The CDR3: CARLPGTGGAGNRPQHF. The CDR3 DNA reads TGTGCCAGATTACCCGGGACAGGGGGCGCGGGCAATCGGCCCCAGCATTTT. The genes are TRBV6-2 or TRBV6-3 and TRBJ1-5, with 12 bases identical to TRBD1. The CDR3 is 17 residues long. Germline V CDR1 and CDR2: MNHEY, SVGEGT.

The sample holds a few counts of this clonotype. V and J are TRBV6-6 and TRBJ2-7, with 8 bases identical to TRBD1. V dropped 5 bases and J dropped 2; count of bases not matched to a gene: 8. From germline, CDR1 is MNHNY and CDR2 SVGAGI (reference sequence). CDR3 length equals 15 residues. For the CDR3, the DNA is TGTGCCAGCAGTAGCAACAGGGGGGCCCCCTACGAGCAGTACTTC. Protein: CASSSNRGAPYEQYF.

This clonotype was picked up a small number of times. CDR3 loop: CASSLGSGHLPSYEQYF. The CDR3 nucleotides read TGCGCCAGCAGCTTGGGATCGGGGCATCTCCCCTCCTACGAGCAGTACTTC. This rearrangement joins TRBV5-1 to TRBJ2-7; D is tentatively TRBD1 or TRBD2 (5 bases each). Trimming took 0 bases from V and 0 from J, leaving 16 bases between them. The CDR3 is 17 amino acids. Germline V CDR1 and CDR2: SGHRS, YFSETQ. Using reference TRBV5-1 and TRBJ2-7 for the parts outside the CDR3, the full variable domain is KAGVTQTPRYLIKTRGQQVTLSCSPISGHRSVSWYQQTPGQGLQFLFEYFSETQRNKGNFPGRFSGRQFSNSRSEMNVSTLELGDSALYLCASSLGSGHLPSYEQYFGPGTRLTVT.

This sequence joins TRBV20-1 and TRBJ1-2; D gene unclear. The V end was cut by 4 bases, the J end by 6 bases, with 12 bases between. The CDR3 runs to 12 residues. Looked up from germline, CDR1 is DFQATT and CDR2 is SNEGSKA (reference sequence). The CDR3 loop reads CSAKKTVNGYTF. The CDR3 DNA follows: TGCAGTGCTAAGAAGACGGTTAATGGCTACACCTTC.

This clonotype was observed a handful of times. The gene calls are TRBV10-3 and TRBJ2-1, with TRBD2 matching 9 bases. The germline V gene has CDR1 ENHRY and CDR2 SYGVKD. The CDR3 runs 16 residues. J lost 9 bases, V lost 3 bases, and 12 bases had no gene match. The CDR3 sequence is CAISDSSGTSISEQFF. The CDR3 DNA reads TGTGCCATCAGTGATAGTTCCGGGACTAGCATCAGTGAGCAGTTCTTC.

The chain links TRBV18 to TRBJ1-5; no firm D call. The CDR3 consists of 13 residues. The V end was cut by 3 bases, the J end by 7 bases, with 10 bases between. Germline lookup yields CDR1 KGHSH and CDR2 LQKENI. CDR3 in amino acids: CASSPGREQPQHF. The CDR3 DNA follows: TGTGCCAGCTCACCGGGAAGGGAACAGCCCCAGCATTTT. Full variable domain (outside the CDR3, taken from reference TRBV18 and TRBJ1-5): NAGVMQNPRHLVRRRGQEARLRCSPMKGHSHVYWYRQLPEEGLKFMVYLQKENIIDESGMPKERFSAEFPKEGPSILRIQQVVRGDSAAYFCASSPGREQPQHFGDGTRLSIL.

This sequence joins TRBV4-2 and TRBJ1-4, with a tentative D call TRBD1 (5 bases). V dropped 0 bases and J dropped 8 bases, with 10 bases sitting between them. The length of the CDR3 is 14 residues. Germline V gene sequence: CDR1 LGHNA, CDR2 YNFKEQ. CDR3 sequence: CASSQEGTWEKLFF. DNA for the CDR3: TGTGCCAGCAGCCAAGAAGGGACGTGGGAAAAACTGTTTTTT.

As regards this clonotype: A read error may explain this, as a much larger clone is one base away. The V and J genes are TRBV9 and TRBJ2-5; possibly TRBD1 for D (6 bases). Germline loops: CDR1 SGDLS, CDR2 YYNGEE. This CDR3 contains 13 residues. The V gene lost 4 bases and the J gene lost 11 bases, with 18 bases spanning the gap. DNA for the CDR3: TGTGCCAGCAGCTTGGACTGGGACACTGAGCAGTACTTC. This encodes CASSLDWDTEQYF.

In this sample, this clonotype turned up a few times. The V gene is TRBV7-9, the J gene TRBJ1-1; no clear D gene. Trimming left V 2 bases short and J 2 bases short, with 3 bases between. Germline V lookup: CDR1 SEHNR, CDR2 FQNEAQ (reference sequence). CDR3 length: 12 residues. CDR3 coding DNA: TGTGCCAGCAGCTTAATTAACACTGAAGCTTTCTTT. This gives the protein CASSLINTEAFF.

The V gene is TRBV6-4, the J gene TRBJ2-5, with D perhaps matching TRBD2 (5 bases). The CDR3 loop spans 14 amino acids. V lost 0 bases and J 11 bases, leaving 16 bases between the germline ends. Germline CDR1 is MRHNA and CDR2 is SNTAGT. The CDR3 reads CASSDSEGVGEQYF. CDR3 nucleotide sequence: TGTGCCAGCAGTGACTCTGAGGGAGTAGGTGAGCAGTACTTC.

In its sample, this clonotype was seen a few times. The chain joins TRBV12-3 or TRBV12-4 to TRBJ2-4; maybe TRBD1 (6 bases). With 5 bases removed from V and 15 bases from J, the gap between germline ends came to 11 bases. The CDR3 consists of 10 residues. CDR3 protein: CASSRTVPYF. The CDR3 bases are TGTGCCAGCAGTCGGACAGTTCCGTACTTC.

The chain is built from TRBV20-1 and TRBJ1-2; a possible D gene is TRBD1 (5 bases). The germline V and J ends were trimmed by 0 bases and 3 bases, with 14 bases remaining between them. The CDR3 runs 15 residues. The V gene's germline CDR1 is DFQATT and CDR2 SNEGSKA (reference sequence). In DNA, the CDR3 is TGCAGTGCTAGAGATTCAGGGCAGGGATACTATGGCTACACCTTC. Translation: CSARDSGQGYYGYTF.

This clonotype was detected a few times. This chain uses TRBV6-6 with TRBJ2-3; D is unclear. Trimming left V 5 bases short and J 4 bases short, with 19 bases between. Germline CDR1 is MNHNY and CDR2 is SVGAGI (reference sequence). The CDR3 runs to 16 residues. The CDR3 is CASSLPGPTGADTQYF. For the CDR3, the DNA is TGTGCCAGCAGTCTTCCCGGGCCCACTGGGGCAGATACGCAGTATTTT.

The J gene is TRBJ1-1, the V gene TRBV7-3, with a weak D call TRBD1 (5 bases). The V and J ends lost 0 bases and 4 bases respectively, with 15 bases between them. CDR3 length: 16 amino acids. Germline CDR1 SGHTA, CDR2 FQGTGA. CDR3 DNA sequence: TGTGCCAGCAGCTTAACGCCCCCGGGGGGAGGCACTGAAGCTTTCTTT. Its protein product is CASSLTPPGGGTEAFF.

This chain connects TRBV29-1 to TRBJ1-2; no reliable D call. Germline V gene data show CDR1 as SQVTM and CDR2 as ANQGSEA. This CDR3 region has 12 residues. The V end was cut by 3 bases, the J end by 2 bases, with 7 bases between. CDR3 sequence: CSVEWGNYGYTF. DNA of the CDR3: TGCAGCGTTGAGTGGGGAAACTATGGCTACACCTTC.

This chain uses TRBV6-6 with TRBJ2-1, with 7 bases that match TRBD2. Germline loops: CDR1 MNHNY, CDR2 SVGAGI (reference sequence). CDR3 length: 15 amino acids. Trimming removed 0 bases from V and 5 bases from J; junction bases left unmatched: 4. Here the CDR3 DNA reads TGTGCCAGCAGTTACTCGTCGGGAGGACACAATGAGCAGTTCTTC. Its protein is CASSYSSGGHNEQFF.

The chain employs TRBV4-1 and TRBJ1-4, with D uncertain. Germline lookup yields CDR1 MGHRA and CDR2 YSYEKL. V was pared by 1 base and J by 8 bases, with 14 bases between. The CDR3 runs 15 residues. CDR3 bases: TGCGCCAGCAGCCAAGTTGGTGTGCGAGAAGAAAAACTGTTTTTT. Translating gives CASSQVGVREEKLFF.

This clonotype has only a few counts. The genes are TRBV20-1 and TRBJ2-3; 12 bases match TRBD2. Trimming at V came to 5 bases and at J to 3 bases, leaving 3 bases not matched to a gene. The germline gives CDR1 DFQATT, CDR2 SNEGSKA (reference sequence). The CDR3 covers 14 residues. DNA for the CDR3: TGCAGTGCTTGGACTAGCGGGGAGACAGATACGCAGTATTTT. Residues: CSAWTSGETDTQYF.